What follows is one T cell receptor beta chain and its context. Its antigen is not identified. This record belongs to a study of CD8 T cells in ankylosing spondylitis. Study outcomes and limitations: Some of the motif variants had earlier been found in reactive arthritis patients' fluid and blood.

MiXCR, run by TCRdb on the 5' RACE reads, gives a single entry per CDR3 protein. The sample has 350,000 to 450,000 distinct CDR3 sequences, roughly 20% seen once. V was trimmed by 7 bases and J by 1 base, leaving 19 bases between them. The CDR3 is made up of 16 amino acids. Germline V gene lookup returns CDR1 SEHNR and CDR2 FQNEAQ (reference sequence). Sequenced material: blood, either unsorted or a sorted T cell fraction (not recorded which). This chain connects TRBV7-9 to TRBJ2-5, with D perhaps being TRBD1 or TRBD2 (5 bases each). The TCR sequence derives from a male donor with ankylosing spondylitis or in good health (not recorded which). The CDR3 coding sequence is TGTGCCAGCAATTCCAGGGCGGCGGGCCTCCAAGAGACCCAGTACTTC. Its translation: CASNSRAAGLQETQYF.